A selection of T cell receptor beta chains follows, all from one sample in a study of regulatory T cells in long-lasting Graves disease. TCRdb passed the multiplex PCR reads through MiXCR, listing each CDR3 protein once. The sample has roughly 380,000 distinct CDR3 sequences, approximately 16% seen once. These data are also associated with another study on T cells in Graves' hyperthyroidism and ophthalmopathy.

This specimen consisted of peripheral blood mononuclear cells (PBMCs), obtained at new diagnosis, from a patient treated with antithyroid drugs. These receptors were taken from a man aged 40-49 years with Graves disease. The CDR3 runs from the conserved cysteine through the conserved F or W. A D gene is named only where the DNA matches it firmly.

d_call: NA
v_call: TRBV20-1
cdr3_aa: CSASDRHQETQYF

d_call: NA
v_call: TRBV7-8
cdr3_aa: CASSLSGGAGNTIYF

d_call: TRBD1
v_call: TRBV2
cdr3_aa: CASKGQGALGYGYTF

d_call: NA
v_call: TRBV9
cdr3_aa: CASSRDRTSSEQFF

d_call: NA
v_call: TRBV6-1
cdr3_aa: CASTLRGVLAYERYF

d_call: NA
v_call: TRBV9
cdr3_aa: CASSVIDSFSSGNTIYF

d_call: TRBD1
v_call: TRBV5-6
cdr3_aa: CASSLGGTGWDTEAFF

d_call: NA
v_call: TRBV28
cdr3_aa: CASGQGNYGYTF

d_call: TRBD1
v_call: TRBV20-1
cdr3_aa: CSARGGGDDTQYF

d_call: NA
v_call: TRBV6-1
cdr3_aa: CASSEYAGNVNEDTQYF

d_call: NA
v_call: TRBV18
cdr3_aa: CASSPRLVGLDTEAFF

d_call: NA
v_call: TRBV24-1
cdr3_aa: CATSEPSGVGDTQYF

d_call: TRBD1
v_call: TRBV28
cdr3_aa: CASAPGQGGTEAFF

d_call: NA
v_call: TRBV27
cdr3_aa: CASSFGLPNSPLHF

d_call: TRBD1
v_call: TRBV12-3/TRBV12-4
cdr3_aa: CASSFHRGLYNSPLHF

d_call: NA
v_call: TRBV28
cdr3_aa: CASSLLTEAFF

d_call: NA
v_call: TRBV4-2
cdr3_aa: CASSQDPGPTYEQYF

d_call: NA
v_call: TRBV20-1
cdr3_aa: CSAPTRSGVGTDTQYF

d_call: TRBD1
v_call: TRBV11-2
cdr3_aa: CASSWGTGVNEQFF

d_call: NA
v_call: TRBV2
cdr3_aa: CASSEGYQGYTF

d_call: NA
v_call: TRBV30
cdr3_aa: CAWSSDEGQPQHF

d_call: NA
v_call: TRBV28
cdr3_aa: CASSLPPGYEQYF

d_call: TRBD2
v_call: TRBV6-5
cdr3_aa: CASSEGTSGGDIETQYF

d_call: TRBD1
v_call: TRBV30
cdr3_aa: CAWTTGDYQPQHF

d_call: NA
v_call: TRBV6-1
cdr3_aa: CASSPAYLTGPQAFF

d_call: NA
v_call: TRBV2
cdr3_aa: CASSERGGETQYF

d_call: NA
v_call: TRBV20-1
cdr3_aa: CSARGSEEDTQYF

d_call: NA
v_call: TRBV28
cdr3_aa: CASSVFSVVGEETQYF

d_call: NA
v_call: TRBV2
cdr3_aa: CAGGGQETQYF